This note documents a single T cell receptor (beta chain) sequence. The target of this receptor is not known. Per-base qualities were not stored, and no clone one base away is much larger. The method was 5' RACE. Reads for this sample came from an Illumina HiSeq 2500. A second about 6 to 11 cycle PCR used a sample-barcoded 5' primer and a J-beta primer mix. A template-switch 5' adaptor carrying 12 random nucleotides introduced a unique molecular identifier onto each TCR beta cDNA molecule. Each sample yielded at least 2.5 million CDR3-containing paired-end reads. The Mint cDNA synthesis kit, primed by a TRBC-specific oligonucleotide, was used to synthesize first-strand cDNA from all RNA. Following uracil-DNA glycosylase treatment, all cDNA underwent a first 18-cycle PCR with the universal primers M1SS and BC2_uni_R. The authors processed their data as follows. For normalization, 1 million high-quality reads were randomly selected from each sample, with every read carrying a distinct molecular identifier. Instead of being binned into consensus sequences, reads that shared molecular identifiers were thrown out. MiTCR, set to a Q25 quality threshold and the strictest error-elimination algorithm, was used for CDR3 identification, clonotype clustering and error correction. A nonparametric unseen species model with Euler transformation was used to estimate lower-bound total TCR beta diversity. The raw public reads went through TCRdb reprocessing: fastp at Q25, MiXCR clone calling, in-frame beta chains kept. Entries that share a CDR3 protein sequence are merged under the most common genes and DNA. These V and J calls are TCRdb output, not the study's own analysis. Across this sample there are hundreds of thousands of distinct CDR3 sequences, with roughly 43% seen only once. The top ten clonotypes cover roughly 30% of the sample.

The data stem from a study of blood T cells in healthy people across ages (dated by TCRdb to 2015 to 2017). Some background on the complete study: In model experiments, roughly one uniquely barcoded TCR beta cDNA molecule per two T cells was captured by template switching. The study measured age-related changes in TCR beta repertoire diversity using deep sequencing normalized with unique cDNA molecular identifiers. The donors were split into four age groups: young (average around 15 years), middle-aged (over 35), aged (over 55) and long-lived (over 80). Donors of different ages were randomly distributed across sequencing lanes to avoid experimental bias. For two donors (one aged 18 to 29 and one aged 80 or older), the study analyzed two additional independent replicas of 1 million unique cDNA reads from the same blood draw.

At the junction V is shortened by 7 bases and J by 7 bases, with 16 bases in between. The germline V gene (reference sequence) supplies CDR1 DFQATT and CDR2 SNEGSKA. Spanning cysteine to phenylalanine, the CDR3 consists of 12 amino acids. Of the read, only the CDR3 DNA is kept; its 36 bases are in frame from base 1. Study-wide findings and limitations: Because profiling used bulk unsorted PBMCs, naive and antigen-experienced compartments could not be compared conclusively. Because donor CMV infection status was unknown, age-related changes in expanded clonotypes were potentially confounded. Observed TCR beta diversity per million T cells fell roughly linearly with age, and a significant reduction was already apparent by age approximately 41. Compared with the aged group, the long-lived group had more naive CD4+ T cells, fewer expanded clones and increased TCR diversity, a pattern suggesting age selection. Total diversity estimates from one million sequenced T cells were considered lower bounds and underestimates. There was a strong correlation between observed TCR beta diversity and the percentage of naive T cells measured by flow cytometry.

Donors were a few dozen systemically healthy Caucasian individuals from Russia aged roughly 6 to 90 years. Around 10 milliliters of peripheral blood were collected from each donor into EDTA-treated Vacutainer tubes. Ficoll-Paque density-gradient centrifugation was used to isolate PBMCs, with at least 7 million obtained per sample. Trizol reagent was used to extract total RNA from PBMCs, with at least 5.5 micrograms per sample. For every donor, an aliquot of PBMCs went through flow cytometry to measure the percentages of naive CD45RAhigh/CD27high T cells. The rearranged chain carries TRBV20-1 and TRBJ2-5; too little of a D gene remains to name it. Sequencing was done on a sample of blood. The receptor's source is a man aged 80 or over in good health. This receptor has the CDR3 CSVRASLGTQYF. The DNA sequence is given as TGCAGTGTACGAGCCTCCCTCGGGACCCAGTACTTC.